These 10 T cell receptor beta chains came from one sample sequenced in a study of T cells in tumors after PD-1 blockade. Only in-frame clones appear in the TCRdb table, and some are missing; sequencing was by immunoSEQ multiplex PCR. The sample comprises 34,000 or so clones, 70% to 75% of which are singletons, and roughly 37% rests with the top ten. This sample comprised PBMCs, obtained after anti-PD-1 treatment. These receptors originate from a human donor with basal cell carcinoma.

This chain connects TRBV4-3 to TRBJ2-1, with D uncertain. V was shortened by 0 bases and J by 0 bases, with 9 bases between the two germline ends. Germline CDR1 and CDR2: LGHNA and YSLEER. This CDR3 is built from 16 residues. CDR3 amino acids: CASSQDAASSYNEQFF. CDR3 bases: TGCGCCAGCAGCCAAGATGCGGCGAGCTCCTACAATGAGCAGTTCTTC.

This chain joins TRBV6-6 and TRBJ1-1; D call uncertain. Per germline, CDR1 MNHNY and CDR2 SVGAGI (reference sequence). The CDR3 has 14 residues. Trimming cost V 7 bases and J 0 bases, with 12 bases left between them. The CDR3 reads CASTREGMNTEAFF. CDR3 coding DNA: TGTGCCAGCACCCGAGAGGGCATGAACACTGAAGCTTTCTTT.

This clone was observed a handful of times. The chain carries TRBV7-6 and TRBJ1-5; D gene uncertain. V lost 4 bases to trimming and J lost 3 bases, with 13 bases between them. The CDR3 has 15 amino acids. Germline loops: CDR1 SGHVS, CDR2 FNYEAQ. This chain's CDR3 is CASSSSPGLNQPQHF. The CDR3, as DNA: TGTGCCAGCAGCTCTAGCCCGGGCCTCAATCAGCCCCAGCATTTT.

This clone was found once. CDR3 in DNA: TGTGCCAGCAGTCCCGGGGCGGGGTCGACTTACGAGCAGTACTTC. It encodes CASSPGAGSTYEQYF. The chain joins TRBV5-4 to TRBJ2-7, with a possible D match to TRBD2 (6 bases). V gave up 5 bases and J gave up 4 bases, with 19 bases separating them. Germline V gene lookup returns CDR1 SGHNT and CDR2 YYREEE (reference sequence). The CDR3 has 15 residues. The whole variable domain, filled in from reference TRBV5-4 and TRBJ2-7, reads ETGVTQSPTHLIKTRGQQVTLRCSSQSGHNTVSWYQQALGQGPQFIFQYYREEENGRGNFPPRFSGLQFPNYSSELNVNALELDDSALYLCASSPGAGSTYEQYFGPGTRLTVT.

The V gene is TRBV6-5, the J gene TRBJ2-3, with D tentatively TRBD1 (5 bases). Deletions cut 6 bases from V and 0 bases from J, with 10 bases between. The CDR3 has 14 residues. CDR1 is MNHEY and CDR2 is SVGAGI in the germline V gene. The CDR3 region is CASRLTASTDTQYF. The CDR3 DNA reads TGTGCCAGCAGACTGACAGCGAGCACAGATACGCAGTATTTT.

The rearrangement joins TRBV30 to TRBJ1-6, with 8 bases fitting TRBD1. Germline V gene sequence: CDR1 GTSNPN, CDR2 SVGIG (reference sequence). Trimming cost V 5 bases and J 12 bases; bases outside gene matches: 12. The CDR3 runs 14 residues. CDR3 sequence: CAWGDRGQFLPLHF. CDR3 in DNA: TGTGCCTGGGGAGACAGGGGACAGTTTCTACCCCTCCACTTT.

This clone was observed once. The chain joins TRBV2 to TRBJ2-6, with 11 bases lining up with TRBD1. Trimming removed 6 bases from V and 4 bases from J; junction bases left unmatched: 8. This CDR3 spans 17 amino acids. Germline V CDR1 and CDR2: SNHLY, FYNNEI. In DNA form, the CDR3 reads TGTGCCAGCAGCCGGACAGGGGGCGCGTCAGGGGCCAACGTCCTGACTTTC. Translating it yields CASSRTGGASGANVLTF.

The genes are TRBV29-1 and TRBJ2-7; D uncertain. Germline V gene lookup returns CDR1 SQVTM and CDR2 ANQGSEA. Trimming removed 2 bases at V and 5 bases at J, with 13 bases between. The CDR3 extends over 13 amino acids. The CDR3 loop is CSVETPSNHEQYF. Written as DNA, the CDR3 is TGCAGCGTTGAAACCCCCTCGAACCACGAGCAGTACTTC.

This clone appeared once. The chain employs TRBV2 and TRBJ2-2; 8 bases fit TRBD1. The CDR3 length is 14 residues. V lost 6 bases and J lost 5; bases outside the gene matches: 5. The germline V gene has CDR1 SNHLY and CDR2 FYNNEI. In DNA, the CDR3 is TGTGCCAGCAGAAGGACAGGGCAGACCGGGGAGCTGTTTTTT. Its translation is CASRRTGQTGELFF.

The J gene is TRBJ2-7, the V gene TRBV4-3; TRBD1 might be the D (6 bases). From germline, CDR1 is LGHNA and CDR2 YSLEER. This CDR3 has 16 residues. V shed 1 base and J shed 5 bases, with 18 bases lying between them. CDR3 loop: CASSQAGTAEGDEQYF. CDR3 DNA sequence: TGCGCCAGCAGCCAAGCCGGCACGGCCGAGGGGGACGAGCAGTACTTC.